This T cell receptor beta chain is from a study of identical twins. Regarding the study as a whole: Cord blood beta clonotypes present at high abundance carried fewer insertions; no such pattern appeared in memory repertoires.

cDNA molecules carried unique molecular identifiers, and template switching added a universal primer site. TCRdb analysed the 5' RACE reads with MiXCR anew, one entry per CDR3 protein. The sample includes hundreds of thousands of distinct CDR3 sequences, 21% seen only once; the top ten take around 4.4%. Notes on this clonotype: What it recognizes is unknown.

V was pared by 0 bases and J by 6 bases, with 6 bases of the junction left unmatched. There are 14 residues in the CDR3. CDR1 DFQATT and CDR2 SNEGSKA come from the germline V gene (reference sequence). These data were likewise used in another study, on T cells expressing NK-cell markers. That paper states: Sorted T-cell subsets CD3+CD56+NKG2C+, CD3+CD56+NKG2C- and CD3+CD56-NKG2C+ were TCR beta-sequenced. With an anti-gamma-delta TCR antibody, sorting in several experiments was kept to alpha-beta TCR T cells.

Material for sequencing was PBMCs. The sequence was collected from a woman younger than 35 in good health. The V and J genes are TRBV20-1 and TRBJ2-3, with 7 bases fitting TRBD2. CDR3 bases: TGCAGTGCTAGAGAGGCTAGCGGTGGGGATACGCAGTATTTT. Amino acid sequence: CSAREASGGDTQYF.